The clone carrying this TCR beta chain was seen a few times. Antigen specificity is unknown. Germline V gives CDR1 LGHNA, CDR2 YSLEER. This CDR3 is built from 14 residues. Trimming stripped 4 bases from V and 2 bases from J, with 11 bases between. This sample was taken from a study of T cell responses to AZD1222 COVID-19 vaccine. Study results and caveats: The sample set comprised mostly white British donors with more females, and clonal diversity was possibly underestimated. Only a handful of people who got AZD1222 tested seropositive at baseline. Reportedly, close to half of spike-specific TCRs are directed against unmutated variant regions.

TCRdb's copy holds only in-frame clones and misses some; the assay was immunoSEQ multiplex PCR. The data contain about 140,000 clones, about 90% of them seen just once; the ten biggest clones take up approximately 5.7%. The V gene is TRBV4-3, the J gene TRBJ1-1; the D is unclear. Source: peripheral blood, taken on day 0 of AZD1222 vaccination. The source of this sequence is an adult in good health. DNA of the CDR3: TGCGCCAGCAGCCGCAAGACGGGAAACACTGAAGCTTTCTTT. It yields the protein CASSRKTGNTEAFF.